Listed below are T cell receptor beta chains from one sample, sequenced in a study of CD8 T cells in ankylosing spondylitis. TCRdb analysed the 5' RACE reads with MiXCR anew, one entry per CDR3 protein. The sample contains a few hundred thousand distinct CDR3 sequences, about 20% of which appear only once. Sequenced input: blood, either unsorted or a sorted T cell fraction (not recorded which). Receptors were obtained from a male donor with ankylosing spondylitis. Both conserved end residues are part of each CDR3. The D gene is left open where the match is weak. Size tells how often a clone was seen (once, few, many) or the class of an expanded clone, and some rows leave it out.

j_call v_call d_call clone_size cdr3_aa cdr3_nt
TRBJ2-5 TRBV4-1 - few CASSQEDLGLQETQYF TGCGCCAGCAGCCAAGAGGATCTAGGGCTGCAGGAGACCCAGTACTTC
TRBJ2-7 TRBV7-9 - - CASSLMDEQYF TGTGCCAGCAGCTTAATGGACGAGCAGTACTTC
TRBJ1-4 TRBV6-1 TRBD1 few CASRRTGEEANEKLFF TGTGCCAGCAGAAGGACAGGGGAGGAAGCTAATGAAAAACTGTTTTTT
TRBJ2-1 TRBV5-1 TRBD1 - CASTPRSNRDRSYNEQFF TGCGCCAGCACGCCCCGGTCGAACCGGGACAGATCATACAATGAGCAGTTCTTC
TRBJ2-3 TRBV6-6 - - CATRDTTDTQYF TGTGCCACCCGGGACACCACAGATACGCAGTATTTT
TRBJ2-5 TRBV12-3/TRBV12-4 TRBD2 - CASALSGSAETQYF TGTGCCAGTGCACTTAGCGGGAGCGCAGAGACCCAGTACTTC
TRBJ2-1 TRBV5-1 - - CASSLEAAGYNEQFF TGCGCCAGCAGCTTGGAAGCCGCTGGGTACAATGAGCAGTTCTTC
TRBJ1-5 TRBV4-1 - - CASSQDRVIRPQHF TGCGCCAGCAGCCAAGACAGGGTGATTCGGCCCCAGCATTTT
TRBJ1-1 TRBV5-4 - - CASSRARVGTEAFF TGTGCCAGCAGCCGGGCTAGGGTGGGCACTGAAGCTTTCTTT
TRBJ1-5 TRBV12-3/TRBV12-4 - - CASSFDGAQPQHF TGTGCCAGCAGTTTCGATGGAGCGCAGCCCCAGCATTTT
TRBJ1-2 TRBV6-2/TRBV6-3 TRBD1 few CASRIPGQSYGYTF TGTGCCAGCAGAATCCCGGGACAGAGCTATGGCTACACCTTC
TRBJ2-1 TRBV18 TRBD2 - CASSNGGMNEQFF TGTGCCAGCTCCAACGGGGGGATGAATGAGCAGTTCTTC
TRBJ2-7 TRBV5-1 TRBD2 few CASSLGLAGGDEQYF TGCGCCAGCAGCTTGGGACTAGCGGGAGGGGACGAGCAGTACTTC
TRBJ2-2 TRBV20-1 TRBD2 - CSATQRWRERTGELFF TGCAGTGCCACACAGAGGTGGCGGGAGCGTACCGGGGAGCTGTTTTTT
TRBJ1-4 TRBV3-1 - few CASSHQARNEKLFF TGTGCCAGCAGCCACCAGGCCCGTAATGAAAAACTGTTTTTT
TRBJ2-1 TRBV12-3/TRBV12-4 TRBD2 few CASQKAGVAGGPISYNEQFF TGTGCCAGCCAAAAAGCGGGGGTAGCGGGAGGGCCAATTTCCTACAATGAGCAGTTCTTC
TRBJ2-1 TRBV20-1 - few CSAQRTYNEQFF TGCAGTGCACAGCGGACCTACAATGAGCAGTTCTTC
TRBJ2-3 TRBV5-1 TRBD2 - CASSAGTSGGSGTDTQYF TGCGCCAGCAGCGCTGGGACTAGCGGAGGTTCGGGAACAGATACGCAGTATTTT
TRBJ2-7 TRBV3-1 - - CASSHFSYEQYF TGTGCCAGCAGCCATTTCTCCTACGAGCAGTACTTC
TRBJ2-3 TRBV28 - few CASSLGPPDVLSTDTQYF TGTGCCAGCAGTTTAGGCCCCCCGGACGTCCTTAGCACAGATACGCAGTATTTT
TRBJ1-5 TRBV20-1 - - CSARDRVGAQPQHF TGCAGTGCTAGAGATCGGGTAGGGGCCCAGCCCCAGCATTTT